The 11 T cell receptor beta chains in this list originate from one sample, sequenced in a study of T cells in Graves' hyperthyroidism and ophthalmopathy. It was RNA transcripts that yielded the amplified TCR beta CDR3 regions. HTBI primers were employed in a first-round RT-PCR of the TCR CDR3. TCRdb independently ran MiXCR on the multiplex PCR reads; one entry per CDR3 protein. The sample includes fewer than 400,000 distinct CDR3 sequences, 25% of them seen just once. Sequencing was carried out using blood. The receptors were gathered from a man aged 50-60 years with Graves' hyperthyroidism.

V usage is TRBV5-1 and J usage is TRBJ2-3; 8 bases match TRBD2. The CDR3 loop spans 15 amino acids. The V gene end was trimmed by 4 bases and the J gene end by 2 bases; junction bases not matched to a gene: 6. Germline V lookup: CDR1 SGHRS, CDR2 YFSETQ. This chain's CDR3 is CASSVQRGFTDTQYF. CDR3 in DNA: TGCGCCAGCAGCGTCCAGCGGGGGTTCACAGATACGCAGTATTTT.

This chain joins TRBV11-2 and TRBJ2-3; D remains ambiguous. CDR1 and CDR2 (germline): SGHAT, FQNNGV. Trimming removed 5 bases at V and 4 bases at J, with 10 bases between. This CDR3 has 13 residues. The CDR3, as DNA: TGTGCCAGCAGCGCCAACCTAGCAGATACGCAGTATTTT. It translates to CASSANLADTQYF.

This clonotype was counted at least ten times. This chain's CDR3 is CASSAPGGNEQFF. The CDR3 DNA sequence: TGCGCCAGCAGCGCACCGGGGGGCAATGAGCAGTTCTTC. The genes are TRBV5-1 and TRBJ2-1; 7 nucleotides match TRBD2. CDR3 length: 13 residues. J was trimmed by 6 bases and V by 4 bases; bases with no gene match: 4. Looked up from germline, CDR1 is SGHRS and CDR2 is YFSETQ.

This chain connects TRBV2 to TRBJ1-1; D is uncertain. Between the trimmed V and J ends, which lost 6 bases and 6 bases, there was a span of 17 bases. Germline V CDR1 and CDR2: SNHLY, FYNNEI. The CDR3 loop spans 14 amino acids. The CDR3 loop is CASSPTPQQPEAFF. DNA for the CDR3: TGTGCCAGCAGCCCAACCCCACAGCAACCTGAAGCTTTCTTT.

This clonotype was counted at least ten times. The genes are TRBV28 and TRBJ2-7, with 8 bases lining up with TRBD1. The V and J ends lost 8 bases and 6 bases, in that order; junction bases with no gene match: 15. Germline V lookup: CDR1 MDHEN, CDR2 SYDVKM. The CDR3 length is 15 residues. CDR3 loop: CASGADPDRVVEQYF. The CDR3 DNA reads as TGTGCCAGCGGCGCCGATCCGGACAGGGTTGTCGAGCAGTACTTC.

This clonotype was seen many times. This chain connects TRBV20-1 to TRBJ2-7; 13 positions agree with TRBD2. Trimming removed 0 bases from V and 1 base from J; junction bases left unmatched: 6. Germline-derived CDR1 and CDR2 are DFQATT and SNEGSKA (reference sequence). This CDR3 is 17 amino acids long. This chain's CDR3 is CSARDRLAGGGSYEQYF. The CDR3 DNA follows: TGCAGTGCTAGAGATCGACTAGCGGGAGGTGGGTCCTACGAGCAGTACTTC.

This clonotype was observed a few times. The gene calls are TRBV6-1 and TRBJ2-5; D uncertain. This CDR3 comprises 13 residues. The V gene lost 7 bases and the J gene lost 1 base, with 10 bases spanning the gap. Germline assignment: CDR1 MNHNS and CDR2 SASEGT. CDR3 in DNA: TGTGCCAGCAATCCCGGACCCCAAGAGACCCAGTACTTC. Protein: CASNPGPQETQYF.

This clonotype has only a few counts. V usage is TRBV19 and J usage is TRBJ2-7, with 7 bases aligning to TRBD1. The V and J ends lost 5 bases and 3 bases, in that order; junction bases with no gene match: 7. This CDR3 contains 14 residues. Germline V lookup: CDR1 LNHDA, CDR2 SQIVND (reference sequence). The CDR3 reads CASSPWDSIYEQYF. CDR3 nucleotides: TGTGCCAGTAGTCCCTGGGACAGCATCTACGAGCAGTACTTC.

This clonotype was seen repeatedly, ten times or more. The rearrangement links TRBV2 to TRBJ2-7, with 13 bases fitting TRBD2. The CDR3 is 18 residues long. The junction had 14 bases not matched to a gene; V was cut back by 7 bases and J by 2 bases. Germline V lookup: CDR1 SNHLY, CDR2 FYNNEI. The CDR3: CASILRDGTSGRAYEQYF. In nucleotides, the CDR3 is TGTGCCAGCATCCTCCGGGACGGCACTAGCGGGAGGGCCTACGAGCAGTACTTC.

This clonotype turned up a few times. The chain combines TRBV30 with TRBJ2-2; TRBD2 aligns across 12 bases. Germline CDR1 reads GTSNPN; CDR2 reads SVGIG (reference sequence). Trimming at V came to 3 bases and at J to 6 bases, leaving 2 bases not matched to a gene. The CDR3 spans 14 residues. The CDR3 here is CAWRRLAGAGELFF. In DNA form, the CDR3 reads TGTGCCTGGAGGAGACTAGCGGGAGCCGGGGAGCTGTTTTTT.

The chain has TRBV20-1 and TRBJ2-4; 9 bases fit TRBD1. The CDR3 is 16 amino acids. CDR1 is DFQATT and CDR2 is SNEGSKA in the germline V gene (reference sequence). V lost 2 bases to trimming and J lost 3 bases; unmatched junction nucleotides: 8. The CDR3 DNA is TGCAGTGCTAGAAACTCGGGACAGGGTGACAAAAACATTCAGTACTTC. This sequence encodes CSARNSGQGDKNIQYF.